The next 24 T cell receptor beta chains were all read from a single sample in a study of blood T cell repertoires in COVID-19. Assay: immunoSEQ multiplex PCR; the TCRdb copy retains only in-frame clones and omits some. The sample lists 90,000 or so clones, around 90% occurring once. Sample: peripheral blood. Receptors were obtained from a woman aged 60 to 75 with COVID-19, enrolled during active disease.

V is TRBV6-5 and J is TRBJ1-3, with 7 bases fitting TRBD1. This CDR3 is 15 amino acids long. Germline V gives CDR1 MNHEY, CDR2 SVGAGI. J gave up 4 bases and V 2 bases, and 5 bases lay outside the gene matches. The CDR3 nucleotides are TGTGCCAGCAGTTACCTCCCAGGGGGAGGAAACACCATATATTTT. This gives the protein CASSYLPGGGNTIYF.

The rearrangement links TRBV12-3 or TRBV12-4 to TRBJ1-2, with D possibly being TRBD1 (5 bases). V was trimmed by 3 bases and J by 7 bases, leaving 12 bases between them. The CDR3 loop spans 13 amino acids. The DNA for the CDR3 is TGTGCCAGCAGTTTTGCGGGGGTTAGTGGCTACACCTTC. This gives the protein CASSFAGVSGYTF.

This chain links TRBV4-2 with TRBJ2-3; 9 bases agree with TRBD2. CDR3 length: 15 residues. After removal of 1 base from V and 4 bases from J, the junction contained 3 bases not matched to a gene. Germline lookup yields CDR1 LGHNA and CDR2 YNFKEQ. The CDR3 is CASSQAAGGPDTQYF. The CDR3 nucleotides are TGTGCCAGCAGCCAAGCAGCGGGGGGTCCAGATACGCAGTATTTT.

The chain employs TRBV19 and TRBJ1-6; 10 bases are a match to TRBD1. V was pared by 7 bases and J by 0 bases, with 6 bases of the junction left unmatched. Per germline, CDR1 LNHDA and CDR2 SQIVND (reference sequence). There are 17 residues in the CDR3. CDR3 amino acids: CASKLDRGSSYNSPLHF. CDR3 in DNA: TGTGCCAGTAAATTGGACAGGGGGAGCTCCTATAATTCACCCCTCCACTTT.

This chain joins TRBV5-8 and TRBJ1-1; D is undetermined. This CDR3 comprises 13 residues. The germline V gene has CDR1 SGHTS and CDR2 YDEGEE. Between the trimmed V and J ends, which lost 0 bases and 10 bases, there was a span of 13 bases. The CDR3 spells CASSLAWSVGAFF. In DNA, the CDR3 is TGTGCCAGCAGCTTGGCCTGGAGTGTTGGAGCTTTCTTT.

The rearrangement uses TRBV5-1 and TRBJ2-3, with D perhaps TRBD1 (5 bases). The germline CDR1 and CDR2 sequences are SGHRS and YFSETQ. Deletions cut 4 bases from V and 0 bases from J, with 9 bases between. The length of the CDR3 is 14 residues. The CDR3 region is CASSTQGSTDTQYF. CDR3 DNA sequence: TGCGCCAGCAGCACGCAGGGAAGCACAGATACGCAGTATTTT.

This rearrangement joins TRBV5-4 to TRBJ1-4; 8 bases align to TRBD1. The J segment lost 8 bases and the V segment lost 1 base, leaving 7 bases of the junction unmatched. CDR3 length equals 15 residues. Looked up from germline, CDR1 is SGHNT and CDR2 is YYREEE (reference sequence). The CDR3 is CASSLSTGGKEKLFF. In DNA form, the CDR3 reads TGTGCCAGCAGCTTGTCTACAGGGGGGAAGGAAAAACTGTTTTTT. The full variable domain, its missing parts supplied by reference TRBV5-4 and TRBJ1-4, is ETGVTQSPTHLIKTRGQQVTLRCSSQSGHNTVSWYQQALGQGPQFIFQYYREEENGRGNFPPRFSGLQFPNYSSELNVNALELDDSALYLCASSLSTGGKEKLFFGSGTQLSVL.

The gene calls are TRBV19 and TRBJ2-2; no reliable D call. Germline V gene data show CDR1 as LNHDA and CDR2 as SQIVND (reference sequence). CDR3 length: 16 residues. V was trimmed by 3 bases and J by 0 bases, leaving 11 bases between them. DNA of the CDR3: TGTGCCAGTAGTATCGCTAACGGAGCGAACACCGGGGAGCTGTTTTTT. This codes for CASSIANGANTGELFF.

This clone has only one observation. This rearrangement joins TRBV5-6 to TRBJ2-3; 8 nucleotides agree with TRBD1. Germline assignment: CDR1 SGHDT and CDR2 YYEEEE. CDR3 length: 14 amino acids. The trim removed 5 bases at V and 0 bases at J, leaving 2 bases unmatched. CDR3 coding DNA: TGTGCCAGCAGTCGGACAGGGAGCACAGATACGCAGTATTTT. Its protein product is CASSRTGSTDTQYF.

As DNA, the CDR3 is TGTGCCAGCAGCTTAGAGACAGGCACTGAAGCTTTCTTT. Translated, it gives CASSLETGTEAFF. This chain connects TRBV7-8 to TRBJ1-1, with D maybe TRBD1 (6 bases). CDR1 and CDR2 (germline): SGHVS, FQNEAQ. V was clipped by 1 base and J by 4 bases, with 7 bases between them. The CDR3 length is 13 residues.

The gene calls are TRBV19 and TRBJ2-1; TRBD1 aligns across 9 bases. This CDR3 spans 16 amino acids. With V trimmed by 6 bases and J by 7 bases, 13 bases remained unmatched. CDR1 and CDR2 from the germline V gene are LNHDA and SQIVND (reference sequence). The CDR3 DNA is TGTGCCAGTAGCCATCCCAGGGGGACAGGGACAAATGAGCAGTTCTTC. Its protein is CASSHPRGTGTNEQFF.

The V call is TRBV7-2, the J call TRBJ1-2; no clear D. Germline lookup yields CDR1 SGHTA and CDR2 FQGNSA. The CDR3 covers 13 residues. The V end lost 1 base, the J end lost 2 bases, and 5 bases lay between the germline ends. In DNA, the CDR3 is TGTGCCAGCAGCTTAGGCCAGAACTATGGCTACACCTTC. This gives the protein CASSLGQNYGYTF.

The chain couples TRBV7-8 to TRBJ2-7; TRBD2 matches at 10 bases. The CDR3 spans 15 residues. Germline loops: CDR1 SGHVS, CDR2 FQNEAQ. V gave up 4 bases and J gave up 0 bases; unmatched junction bases: 3. CDR3 amino acids: CASSSSSGGSYEQYF. The CDR3 DNA follows: TGTGCCAGCAGCTCCTCTAGCGGGGGCTCCTACGAGCAGTACTTC.

Notes on this clone: This CDR3 is also generated by other DNA sequences in the sample. This sequence joins TRBV15 and TRBJ1-3; 9 nucleotides align to TRBD1. V dropped 5 bases and J dropped 4; count of bases not matched to a gene: 6. The CDR3 spans 15 residues. Germline V CDR1 and CDR2: LNHNV, YYDKDF (reference sequence). The CDR3 here is CATSRDRVSGNTIYF. CDR3 DNA: TGTGCCACCAGCCGGGACAGGGTGTCAGGAAACACCATATATTTT.

About this clone itself: The sample holds other DNA sequences that translate to the same CDR3. V and J are TRBV28 and TRBJ1-1, with D tentatively TRBD1 (6 bases). CDR1 MDHEN and CDR2 SYDVKM come from the germline V gene. The CDR3 extends over 13 amino acids. The V end was cut by 5 bases, the J end by 1 base, with 8 bases between. The CDR3 is CASSLQGNTEAFF. CDR3 nucleotides: TGTGCCAGCAGTCTACAGGGGAACACTGAAGCTTTCTTT.

The chain recombines TRBV19 with TRBJ1-5; no clear D gene. V was shortened by 3 bases and J by 4 bases, with 7 bases between the two germline ends. This CDR3 spans 13 amino acids. Germline V CDR1 and CDR2: LNHDA, SQIVND (reference sequence). CDR3 bases: TGTGCCAGTAGTATTCAGGTAAATCAGCCCCAGCATTTT. This translates into CASSIQVNQPQHF.

The V call is TRBV6-5, the J call TRBJ1-1; TRBD1 agrees at 10 bases. V trimming: 6 bases; J trimming: 5 bases; junction bases outside the gene matches: 6. There are 14 residues in the CDR3. CDR1 and CDR2 from the germline V gene are MNHEY and SVGAGI. CDR3 amino acids: CASSRDRGGTEAFF. The CDR3 DNA sequence: TGTGCCAGCAGCCGGGACAGGGGAGGAACTGAAGCTTTCTTT.

J is TRBJ1-2 and V is TRBV28; 7 bases agree with TRBD1. Per the germline V gene, CDR1 is MDHEN and CDR2 is SYDVKM. V dropped 6 bases and J dropped 7; count of bases not matched to a gene: 8. The CDR3 is 13 amino acids. The CDR3 region is CASRLTGRSGYTF. The CDR3 DNA reads TGTGCCAGCAGGCTGACAGGGCGGTCTGGCTACACCTTC.

V usage is TRBV6-2 or TRBV6-3 and J usage is TRBJ2-4; 7 nucleotides agree with TRBD2. CDR3 length: 15 residues. Germline lookup yields CDR1 MNHEY and CDR2 SVGEGT. V lost 2 bases to trimming and J lost 4 bases; unmatched junction nucleotides: 5. For the CDR3, the DNA is TGTGCCAGCAGTTACAAGGGACTAACTAAAAACATTCAGTACTTC. Translating gives CASSYKGLTKNIQYF.

V is TRBV4-1 and J is TRBJ1-4; 7 positions match TRBD1. Germline CDR1 and CDR2: MGHRA and YSYEKL. V trimming: 4 bases; J trimming: 7 bases; junction bases outside the gene matches: 9. The CDR3 extends over 15 amino acids. The DNA for the CDR3 is TGCGCCAGCAGCCTCGACAGGGAAGAGGGTGAAAAACTGTTTTTT. This encodes CASSLDREEGEKLFF.

The rearrangement links TRBV7-2 to TRBJ1-1; D is unresolved. The CDR3 is 13 amino acids. V gave up 5 bases and J gave up 1 base, with 8 bases separating them. Germline lookup yields CDR1 SGHTA and CDR2 FQGNSA. In DNA, the CDR3 is TGTGCCAGCAGCACACAACAGAACACTGAAGCTTTCTTT. It codes for CASSTQQNTEAFF.

There are a few counts of this clone. The V gene is TRBV30, the J gene TRBJ2-1; 12 bases line up with TRBD1. The length of the CDR3 is 16 residues. V lost 2 bases and J lost 5; bases outside the gene matches: 7. Per the germline V gene, CDR1 is GTSNPN and CDR2 is SVGIG (reference sequence). CDR3 nucleotide sequence: TGTGCCTGGAGTACGGGGACAGGGGGCAAGAACAATGAGCAGTTCTTC. This sequence encodes CAWSTGTGGKNNEQFF.

This chain connects TRBV7-3 to TRBJ2-1; the D gene is possibly TRBD2 (7 bases). Trimming took off 0 bases at V and 4 bases at J, with 16 bases between the two ends. This CDR3 spans 17 amino acids. Germline V gene sequence: CDR1 SGHTA, CDR2 FQGTGA. CDR3 bases: TGTGCCAGCAGCTTAACGGCGGGGGCACCTTATTACAATGAGCAGTTCTTC. Protein sequence: CASSLTAGAPYYNEQFF.

This chain links TRBV6-2 or TRBV6-3 with TRBJ2-3; D call uncertain. V lost 2 bases, J lost 4 bases, and 4 bases lay in between. CDR1 is MNHEY, CDR2 SVGEGT, per germline. The CDR3 spans 12 residues. The CDR3 coding sequence is TGTGCCAGCAGTTACGTCGCAGATACGCAGTATTTT. Amino acid sequence: CASSYVADTQYF.